This T cell receptor beta chain was identified during a study of early T cells in non-severe SARS-CoV-2 infection. Study-level information: Alpha and beta chains were unpaired, from unsorted whole-blood bulk RNA.

Each single cDNA molecule received a unique molecular identifier. TCRdb reanalysed the 5' RACE reads using MiXCR and keeps one entry per CDR3 protein. There are under 70,000 distinct CDR3 sequences in the sample; about 15% occur only once, and approximately 9.1% lies in the top ten. Germline V lookup: CDR1 LNHDA, CDR2 SQIVND (reference sequence). Between the trimmed V and J ends, which lost 0 bases and 0 bases, there was a span of 5 bases. This CDR3 spans 14 amino acids. This clonotype came up a few times. What it binds is not known. Study-level findings and limits: VDJdb matches were skewed toward anti-spike CD8 T cell responses.

This specimen consisted of whole blood, obtained at baseline. The source is an adult who was a healthcare worker with PCR-confirmed SARS-CoV-2 infection or an uninfected control (not recorded which). The J gene is TRBJ2-5, the V gene TRBV19; D not resolved. The CDR3 reads CASSIDRYQETQYF. The CDR3 nucleotides read TGTGCCAGTAGTATAGACAGGTACCAAGAGACCCAGTACTTC.